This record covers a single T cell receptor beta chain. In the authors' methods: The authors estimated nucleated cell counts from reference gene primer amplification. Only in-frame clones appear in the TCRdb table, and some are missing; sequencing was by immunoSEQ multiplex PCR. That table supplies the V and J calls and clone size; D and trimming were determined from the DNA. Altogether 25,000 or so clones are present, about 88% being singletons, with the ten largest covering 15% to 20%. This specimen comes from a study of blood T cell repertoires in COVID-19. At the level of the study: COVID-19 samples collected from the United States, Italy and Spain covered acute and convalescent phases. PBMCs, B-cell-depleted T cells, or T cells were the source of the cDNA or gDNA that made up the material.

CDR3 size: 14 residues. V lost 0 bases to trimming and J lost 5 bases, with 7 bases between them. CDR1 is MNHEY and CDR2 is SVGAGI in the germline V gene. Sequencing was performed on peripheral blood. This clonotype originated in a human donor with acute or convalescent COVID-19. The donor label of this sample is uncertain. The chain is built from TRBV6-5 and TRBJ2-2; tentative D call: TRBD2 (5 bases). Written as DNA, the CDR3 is TGTGCCAGCAGTTACTCGAGGAGGACCGGGGAGCTGTTTTTT. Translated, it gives CASSYSRRTGELFF.